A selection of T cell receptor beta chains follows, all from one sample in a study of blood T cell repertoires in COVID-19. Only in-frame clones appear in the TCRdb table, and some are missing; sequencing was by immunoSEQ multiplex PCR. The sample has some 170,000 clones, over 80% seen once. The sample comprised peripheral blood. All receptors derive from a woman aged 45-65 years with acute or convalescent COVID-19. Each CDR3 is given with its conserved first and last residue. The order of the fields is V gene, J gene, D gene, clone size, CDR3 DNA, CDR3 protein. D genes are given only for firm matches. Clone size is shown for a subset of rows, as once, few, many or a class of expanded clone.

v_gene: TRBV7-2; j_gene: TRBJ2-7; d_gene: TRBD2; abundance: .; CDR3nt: TGTGCCAGCAGCTTAGCGCGACTAGCGGGAGGCTACGAGCAGTACTTC; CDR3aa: CASSLARLAGGYEQYF
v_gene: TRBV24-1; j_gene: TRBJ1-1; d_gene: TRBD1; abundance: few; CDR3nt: TGTGCCACCAGTGATAGAGGGACAGGGGACACTGAAGCTTTCTTT; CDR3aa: CATSDRGTGDTEAFF
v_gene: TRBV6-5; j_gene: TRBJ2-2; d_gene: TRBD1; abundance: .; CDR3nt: TGTGCCAGCAATAATTGGGACAGTAACACCGGGGAGCTGTTTTTT; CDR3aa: CASNNWDSNTGELFF
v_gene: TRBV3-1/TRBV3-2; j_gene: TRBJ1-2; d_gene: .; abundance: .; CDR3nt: TGTGCCAGCAGCCAAGGAGACAGGTTGGCTAACTATGGCTACACCTTC; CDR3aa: CASSQGDRLANYGYTF
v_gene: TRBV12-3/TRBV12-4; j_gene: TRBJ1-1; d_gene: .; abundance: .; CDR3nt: TGTGCCAGCAGTTTAGGAGGCCCGGTAGCTTTCTTT; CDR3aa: CASSLGGPVAFF
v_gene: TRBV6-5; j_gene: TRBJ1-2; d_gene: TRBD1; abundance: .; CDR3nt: TGTGCCAGCAGTTACGGGGACAGGGAGGATGGCTACACCTTC; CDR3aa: CASSYGDREDGYTF
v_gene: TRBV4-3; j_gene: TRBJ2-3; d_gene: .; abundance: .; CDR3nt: TGCGCCAGCAGCCAATCCCCCCTAGCGACAGATACGCAGTATTTT; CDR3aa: CASSQSPLATDTQYF
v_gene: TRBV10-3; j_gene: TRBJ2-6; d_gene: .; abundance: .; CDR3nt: TGTGCCATCAGCCAACAGCCTTCTGGGGCCAACGTCCTGACTTTC; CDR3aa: CAISQQPSGANVLTF
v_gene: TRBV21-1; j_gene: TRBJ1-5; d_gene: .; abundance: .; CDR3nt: TGTGACGGGAGGGCAGGGGGGAATCAGCCCCAGCATTTT; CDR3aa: CDGRAGGNQPQHF
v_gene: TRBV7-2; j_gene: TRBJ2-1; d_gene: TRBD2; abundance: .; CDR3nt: TGTGCCAGCAGCTCCCGCCGCGGGCTAGCGGGAGGGTCAAATGAGCAGTTCTTC; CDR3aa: CASSSRRGLAGGSNEQFF
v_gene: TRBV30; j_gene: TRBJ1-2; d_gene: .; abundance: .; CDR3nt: TGTGCCTGGAGTGTAAGGGGAGGTGGCTACACCTTC; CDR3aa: CAWSVRGGGYTF
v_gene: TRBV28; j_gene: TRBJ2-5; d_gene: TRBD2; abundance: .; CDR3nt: TGTGCCAGCAGTTTGACTAGCGGGAGAGAGACCCAGTACTTC; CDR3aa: CASSLTSGRETQYF
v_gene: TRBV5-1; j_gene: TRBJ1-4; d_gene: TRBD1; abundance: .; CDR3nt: TGCGCCAGCAGCTTGGCTTCAGGGGGCATAAATGAAAAACTGTTTTTT; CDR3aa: CASSLASGGINEKLFF
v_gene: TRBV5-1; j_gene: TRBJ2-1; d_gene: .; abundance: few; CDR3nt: TGCGCCAGCAGCTTGGACGGTTTCCCTACGAATGAGCAGTTCTTC; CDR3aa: CASSLDGFPTNEQFF
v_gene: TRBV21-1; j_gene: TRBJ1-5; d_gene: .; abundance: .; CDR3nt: TGTGCCAGCAGCGCCCGGGGGGGGCTCCCAGGAGGGGGTAGCAATCAGCCCCAGCATTTT; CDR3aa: CASSARGGLPGGGSNQPQHF
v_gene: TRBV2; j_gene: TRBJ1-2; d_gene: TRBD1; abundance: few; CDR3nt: TGTGCCAGCAGTGCTTTGACAGGGACCTTATATGGCTACACCTTC; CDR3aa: CASSALTGTLYGYTF
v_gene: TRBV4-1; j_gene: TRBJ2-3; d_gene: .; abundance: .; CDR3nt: TGCGCCAGCAGCCGAGTAGCGGAGTCTAGCACAGATACGCAGTATTTT; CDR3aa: CASSRVAESSTDTQYF